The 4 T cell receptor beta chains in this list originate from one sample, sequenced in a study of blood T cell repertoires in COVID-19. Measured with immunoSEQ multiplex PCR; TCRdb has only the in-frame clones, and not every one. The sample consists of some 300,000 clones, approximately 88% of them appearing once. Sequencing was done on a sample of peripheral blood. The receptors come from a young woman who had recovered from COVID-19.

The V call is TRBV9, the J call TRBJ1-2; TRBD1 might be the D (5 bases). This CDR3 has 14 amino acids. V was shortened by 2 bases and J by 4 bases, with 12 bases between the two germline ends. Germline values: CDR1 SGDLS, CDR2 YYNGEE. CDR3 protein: CASSVRGTVYGYTF. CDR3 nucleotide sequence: TGTGCCAGCAGCGTTAGGGGTACAGTCTATGGCTACACCTTC.

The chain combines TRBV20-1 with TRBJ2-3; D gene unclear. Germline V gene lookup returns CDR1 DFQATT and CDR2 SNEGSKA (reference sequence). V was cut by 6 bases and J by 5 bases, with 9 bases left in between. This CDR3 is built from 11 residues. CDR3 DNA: TGCAGTGCCCCTCAGCGAGATACGCAGTATTTT. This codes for CSAPQRDTQYF.

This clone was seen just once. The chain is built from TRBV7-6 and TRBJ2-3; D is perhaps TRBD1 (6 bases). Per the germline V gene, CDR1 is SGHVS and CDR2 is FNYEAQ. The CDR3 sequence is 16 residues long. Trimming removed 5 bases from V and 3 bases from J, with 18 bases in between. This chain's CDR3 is CASSPRVGAITDTQYF. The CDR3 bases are TGTGCCAGCAGCCCCCGGGTGGGGGCGATTACAGATACGCAGTATTTT. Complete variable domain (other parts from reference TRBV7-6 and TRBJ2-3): GAGVSQSPRYKVTKRGQDVALRCDPISGHVSLYWYRQALGQGPEFLTYFNYEAQQDKSGLPNDRFSAERPEGSISTLTIQRTEQRDSAMYRCASSPRVGAITDTQYFGPGTRLTVL.

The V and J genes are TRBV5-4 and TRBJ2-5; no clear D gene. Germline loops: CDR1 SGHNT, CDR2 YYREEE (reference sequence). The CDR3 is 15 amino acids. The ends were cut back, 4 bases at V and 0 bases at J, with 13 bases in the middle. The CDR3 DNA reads TGTGCCAGCAGCCTGATCGGTCCGCACCAAGAGACCCAGTACTTC. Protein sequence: CASSLIGPHQETQYF.